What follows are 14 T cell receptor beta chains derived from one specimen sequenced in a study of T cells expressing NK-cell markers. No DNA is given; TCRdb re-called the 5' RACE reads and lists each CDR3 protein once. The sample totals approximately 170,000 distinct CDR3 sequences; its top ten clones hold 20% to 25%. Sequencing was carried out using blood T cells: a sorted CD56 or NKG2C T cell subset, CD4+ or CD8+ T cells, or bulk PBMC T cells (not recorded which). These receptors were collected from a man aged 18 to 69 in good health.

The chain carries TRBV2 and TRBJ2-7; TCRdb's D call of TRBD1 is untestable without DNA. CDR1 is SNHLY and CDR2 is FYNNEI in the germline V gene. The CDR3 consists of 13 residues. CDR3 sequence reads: CASSESTGIEQYF.

The CDR3: CASSLPLAGVSRTDTQYF. The genes are TRBV11-1 and TRBJ2-3; TCRdb designates TRBD1, a call that cannot be tested without DNA. Germline CDR1 reads SGHAT; CDR2 reads FQDESV (reference sequence). The CDR3 runs to 18 residues.

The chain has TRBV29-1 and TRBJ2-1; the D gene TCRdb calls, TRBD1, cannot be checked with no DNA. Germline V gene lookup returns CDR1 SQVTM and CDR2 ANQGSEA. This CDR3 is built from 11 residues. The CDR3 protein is CSLEWGNEQFF.

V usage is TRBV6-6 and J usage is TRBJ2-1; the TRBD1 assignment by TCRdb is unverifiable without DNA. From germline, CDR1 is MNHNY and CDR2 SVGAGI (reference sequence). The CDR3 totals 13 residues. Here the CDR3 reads CASSYGRTGEQFF.

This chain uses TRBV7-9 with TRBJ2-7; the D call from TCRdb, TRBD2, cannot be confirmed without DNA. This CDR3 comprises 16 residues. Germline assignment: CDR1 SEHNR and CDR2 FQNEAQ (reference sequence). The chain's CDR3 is CASSSTGTSEPYEQYF.

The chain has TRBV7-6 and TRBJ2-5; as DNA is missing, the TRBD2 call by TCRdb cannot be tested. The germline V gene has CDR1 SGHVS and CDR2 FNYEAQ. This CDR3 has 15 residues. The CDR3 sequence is CASSPGAGGLETQYF.

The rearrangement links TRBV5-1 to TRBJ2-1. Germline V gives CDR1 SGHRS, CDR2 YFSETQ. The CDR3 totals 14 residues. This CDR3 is CASSMTSAYNEQFF. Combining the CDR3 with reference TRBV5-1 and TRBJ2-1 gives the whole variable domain KAGVTQTPRYLIKTRGQQVTLSCSPISGHRSVSWYQQTPGQGLQFLFEYFSETQRNKGNFPGRFSGRQFSNSRSEMNVSTLELGDSALYLCASSMTSAYNEQFFGPGTRLTVL.

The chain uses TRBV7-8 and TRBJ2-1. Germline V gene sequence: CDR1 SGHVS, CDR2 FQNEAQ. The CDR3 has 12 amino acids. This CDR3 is CASSSRYNEQFF.

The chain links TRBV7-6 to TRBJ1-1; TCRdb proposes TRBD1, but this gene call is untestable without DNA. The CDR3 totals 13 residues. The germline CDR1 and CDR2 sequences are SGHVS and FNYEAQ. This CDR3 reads CASSPRQGNEAFF.

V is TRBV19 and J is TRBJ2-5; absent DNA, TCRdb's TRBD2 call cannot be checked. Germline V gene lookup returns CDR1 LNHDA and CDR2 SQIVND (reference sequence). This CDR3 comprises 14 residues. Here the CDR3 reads CASSIVLAGETQYF.

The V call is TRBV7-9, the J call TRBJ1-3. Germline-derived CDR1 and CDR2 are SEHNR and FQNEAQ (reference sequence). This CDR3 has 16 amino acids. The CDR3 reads CASSLVTGYSGNTIYF.

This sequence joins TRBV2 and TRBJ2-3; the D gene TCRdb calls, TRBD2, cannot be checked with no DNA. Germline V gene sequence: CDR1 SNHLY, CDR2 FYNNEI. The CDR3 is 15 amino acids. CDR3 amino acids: CASSVREGRTDTQYF.

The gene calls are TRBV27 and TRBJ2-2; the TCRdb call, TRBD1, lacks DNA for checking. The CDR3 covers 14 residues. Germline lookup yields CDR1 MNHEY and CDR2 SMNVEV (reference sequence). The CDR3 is CASSGGQNTGELFF.

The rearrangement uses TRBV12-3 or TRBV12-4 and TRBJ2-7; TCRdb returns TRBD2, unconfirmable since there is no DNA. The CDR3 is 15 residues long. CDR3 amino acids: CASSGGTSGVYEQYF.